This TCR beta chain was sequenced for a study of human T cells and chemical hapten exposure. Study-wide background: Mostly female patients had alopecia areata, totalis or universalis.

For the library, individual cDNA molecules each received unique molecular identifiers. TCRdb passed the RACE reads through MiXCR, listing each CDR3 protein once. Among about 41,000 distinct CDR3 sequences, about 3.5% were seen once, and the ten largest hold 5.5% to 7.5%. Notes on the study in general: Relative to controls, expanded TCRs formed significantly more large CDR3 similarity clusters. Alopecia affected the donors, so their immune response may differ from healthy people's.

The CDR3 is 13 residues long. Germline CDR1 MNHEY, CDR2 SVGAGI. V shed 7 bases and J shed 3 bases, with 12 bases lying between them. The table lists this clonotype with many counts. Its antigen is not identified. The time point here: patch test 2, 6 weeks after DPC sensitization. Noted treatment: therapeutic diphenylcyclopropenone sensitization with weekly scalp DPC. This specimen was whole blood, taken in connection with sensitization to the hapten diphenylcyclopropenone (DPC). The J gene is TRBJ1-1, the V gene TRBV6-5; D remains unclear. The TCR comes from a man aged 35 to 55 with alopecia areata. Some clones in this sample may be carry-over from other donors' samples. The CDR3 coding sequence is TGTGCCAGCAAAGGAAACGGGTACACTGAAGCTTTCTTT. This sequence encodes CASKGNGYTEAFF.